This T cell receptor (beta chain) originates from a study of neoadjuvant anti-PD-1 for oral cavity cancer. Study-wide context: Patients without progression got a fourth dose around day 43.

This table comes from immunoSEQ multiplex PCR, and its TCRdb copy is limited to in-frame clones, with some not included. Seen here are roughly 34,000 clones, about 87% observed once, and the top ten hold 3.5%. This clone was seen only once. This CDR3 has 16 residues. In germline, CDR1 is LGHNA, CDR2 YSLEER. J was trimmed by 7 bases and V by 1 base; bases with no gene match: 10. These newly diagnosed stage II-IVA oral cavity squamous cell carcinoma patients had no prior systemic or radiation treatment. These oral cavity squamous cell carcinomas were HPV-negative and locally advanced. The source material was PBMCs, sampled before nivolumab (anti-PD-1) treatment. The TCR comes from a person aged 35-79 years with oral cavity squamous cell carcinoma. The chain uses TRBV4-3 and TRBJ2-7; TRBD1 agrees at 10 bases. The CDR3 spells CASSQGSGTGVREQYF. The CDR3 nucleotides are TGCGCCAGCAGCCAAGGGTCCGGGACAGGGGTTCGGGAGCAGTACTTC.